This entry lists 3 T cell receptor beta chains sequenced from one sample in a study of blood T cells in healthy people across ages. With a J-beta primer mix and a sample-barcoded 5' primer, a second PCR ran about 6 to 11 cycles. TCRdb recomputed calls from the 5' RACE reads with MiXCR, one row per CDR3 protein. This sample yields about 720,000 distinct CDR3 sequences, of which around 25% are seen a single time; under 4% belongs to the top ten. These data were also reused for a study on T cells of mothers and their children.

The specimen was blood. Every receptor here comes from a boy aged 5-17 years in good health.

The V call is TRBV18, the J call TRBJ1-1; D not resolved. This CDR3 has 15 amino acids. V was trimmed by 5 bases and J by 0 bases, leaving 13 bases between them. The germline V gene encodes CDR1 KGHSH and CDR2 LQKENI. The CDR3: CASSTIQSLNTEAFF. The CDR3, as DNA: TGTGCCAGCTCAACAATACAGAGCTTGAACACTGAAGCTTTCTTT.

This clonotype has more than one count but fewer than ten. The V call is TRBV28, the J call TRBJ2-5; D may be TRBD2 (5 bases). Germline-derived CDR1 and CDR2 are MDHEN and SYDVKM. The CDR3 has 15 residues. V lost 5 bases and J lost 0, with 13 bases in between. CDR3 nucleotide sequence: TGTGCCAGCAGTGAACTCGGGGATAACCAAGAGACCCAGTACTTC. Encoded protein: CASSELGDNQETQYF.

This clonotype has a handful of counts. The CDR3 bases are TGCAGTGCTAGAGGCCTAGTTCTACAAGAGACCCAGTACTTC. It codes for CSARGLVLQETQYF. The chain combines TRBV20-1 with TRBJ2-5; D gene ambiguous. Trimming removed 1 base from V and 2 bases from J, with 11 bases in between. This CDR3 comprises 14 residues. Germline lookup yields CDR1 DFQATT and CDR2 SNEGSKA (reference sequence).